This TCR beta chain originates from a study of early T cells in non-severe SARS-CoV-2 infection. Study results and caveats: VDJdb-based matching was biased toward anti-spike CD8 responses and missed private and CD4 specificities.

A few counts support this clonotype. Its antigen is not known. V dropped 5 bases and J dropped 1 base, with 9 bases sitting between them. CDR1 is SEHNR and CDR2 is FQNEAQ in the germline V gene (reference sequence). This CDR3 has 14 residues. TCRdb used MiXCR to reprocess the 5' RACE reads, holding one entry per CDR3 protein. Found here are roughly 53,000 distinct CDR3 sequences, around 10% of them singletons; the top ten hold approximately 2.5%. The rearrangement joins TRBV7-9 to TRBJ2-1, with TRBD2 as a possible D gene (6 bases). The sequence was obtained from an adult who was a healthcare worker with PCR-confirmed SARS-CoV-2 infection or an uninfected control (not recorded which). The sequencing here drew on whole blood, taken at baseline. This CDR3 reads CASSVGTSYNEQFF. The CDR3 DNA reads TGTGCCAGCAGCGTTGGGACTTCCTACAATGAGCAGTTCTTC.